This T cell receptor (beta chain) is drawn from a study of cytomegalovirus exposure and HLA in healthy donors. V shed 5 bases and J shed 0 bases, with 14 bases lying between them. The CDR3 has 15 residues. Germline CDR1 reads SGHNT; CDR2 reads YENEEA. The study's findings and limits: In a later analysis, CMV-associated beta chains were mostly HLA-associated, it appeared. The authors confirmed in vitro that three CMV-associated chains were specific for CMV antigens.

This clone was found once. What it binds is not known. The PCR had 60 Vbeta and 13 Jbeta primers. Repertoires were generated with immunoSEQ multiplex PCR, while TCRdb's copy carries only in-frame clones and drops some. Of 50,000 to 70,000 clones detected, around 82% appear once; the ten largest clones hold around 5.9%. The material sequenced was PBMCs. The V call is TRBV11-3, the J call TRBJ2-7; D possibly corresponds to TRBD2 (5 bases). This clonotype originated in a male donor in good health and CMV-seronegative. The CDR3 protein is CASSPEDGYSYEQYF. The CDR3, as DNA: TGTGCCAGCAGCCCGGAGGACGGGTACTCCTACGAGCAGTACTTC.